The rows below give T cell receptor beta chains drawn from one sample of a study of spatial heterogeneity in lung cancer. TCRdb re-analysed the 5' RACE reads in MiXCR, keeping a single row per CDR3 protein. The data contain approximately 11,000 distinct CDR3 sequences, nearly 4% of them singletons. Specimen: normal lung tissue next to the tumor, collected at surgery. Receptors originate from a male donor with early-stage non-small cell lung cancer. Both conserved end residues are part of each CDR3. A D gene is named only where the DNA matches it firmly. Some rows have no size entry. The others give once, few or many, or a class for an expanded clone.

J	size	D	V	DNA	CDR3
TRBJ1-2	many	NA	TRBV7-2	TGTGCCAGCAGCCCCAACAACTATGCTAACTATGGCTACACCTTC	CASSPNNYANYGYTF
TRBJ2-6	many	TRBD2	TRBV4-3	TGCGCCAGCGGTTCAAGAAGCGGGAGCTCTGGGGCCAACGTCCTGACTTTC	CASGSRSGSSGANVLTF
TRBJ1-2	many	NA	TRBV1	TGCACCAGCAGCCATCCCCGACCGGACAGGGGTTATGGCTACACCTTC	CTSSHPRPDRGYGYTF
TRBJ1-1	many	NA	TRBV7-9	TGTGCCAGCAGCTTAGGGAACGTTGAAGCTTTCTTT	CASSLGNVEAFF
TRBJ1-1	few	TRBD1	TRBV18	TGTGCCAGCTCACCCCAGGGGGAGGTTGCTAACACTGAAGCTTTCTTT	CASSPQGEVANTEAFF
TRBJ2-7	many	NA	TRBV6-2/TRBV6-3	TGTGCCAGCAGTTACTCCACCGGATTCGGCTACGAGCAGTACTTC	CASSYSTGFGYEQYF
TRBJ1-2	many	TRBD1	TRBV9	TGTGCCAGCAGCGCCGGGACAGGACGTCCGGGCTATGGCTACACCTTC	CASSAGTGRPGYGYTF
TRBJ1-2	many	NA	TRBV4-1	TGCGCCAGCAGCCTGCAGACTACTAACTATGGCTACACCTTC	CASSLQTTNYGYTF
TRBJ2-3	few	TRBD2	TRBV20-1	TGCAGTGCTCCCGTTAGCGGGAGGGCCACAGATACGCAGTATTTT	CSAPVSGRATDTQYF
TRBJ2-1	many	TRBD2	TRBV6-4	TGTGCCAGCAGTGACGAGGGACTAGCGTCCTACAATGAGCAGTTCTTC	CASSDEGLASYNEQFF
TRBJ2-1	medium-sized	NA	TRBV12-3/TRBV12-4	TGTGCCAGCAGTTTAAAAAATGAGCAGTTCTTC	CASSLKNEQFF
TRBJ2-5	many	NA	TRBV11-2	TGTGCCAGCAGCCAGGGGCAGCTCGAGACCCAGTACTTC	CASSQGQLETQYF
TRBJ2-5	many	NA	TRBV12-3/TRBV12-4	TGTGCCAGCAGTGCCGAGGGGAGGTCCCAAGAGACCCAGTACTTC	CASSAEGRSQETQYF
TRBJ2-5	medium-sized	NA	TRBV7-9	TGTGCCAGCAGCTCTCAAGAGACCCAGTACTTC	CASSSQETQYF
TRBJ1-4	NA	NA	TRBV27	TGTGCCAGCAGTTTAGCCAGGGGAAAAGAAAATGAAAAACTGTTTTTT	CASSLARGKENEKLFF
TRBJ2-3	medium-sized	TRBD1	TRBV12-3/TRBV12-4	TGTGCCAGCAGTTTATCGTACAGGGGATCAGATACGCAGTATTTT	CASSLSYRGSDTQYF
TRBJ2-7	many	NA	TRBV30	TGTGCCGCAACCACCTGGGTGGAGACGGGTGAGCAGTACTTC	CAATTWVETGEQYF
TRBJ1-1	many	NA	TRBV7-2	TGTGCCAGCAGCAGGACCAGGAGTTTGAACACTGAAGCTTTCTTT	CASSRTRSLNTEAFF
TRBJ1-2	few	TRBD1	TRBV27	TGTGCCAGCAGTTTAAAGGGGACAGGGTATGGCTACACCTTC	CASSLKGTGYGYTF
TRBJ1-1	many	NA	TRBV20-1	TGCAGTGCTCCCGAAGGGGGCACTGAAGCTTTCTTT	CSAPEGGTEAFF
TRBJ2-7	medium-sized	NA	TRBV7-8	TGTGCCAGCAGCTTGAGGGGGTTAAGTTTATACGAGCAGTACTTC	CASSLRGLSLYEQYF
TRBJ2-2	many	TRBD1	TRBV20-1	TGCAGTGCTAGTGCGCAGGGGGCTAACACCGGGGAGCTGTTTTTT	CSASAQGANTGELFF
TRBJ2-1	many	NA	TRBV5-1	TGCGCCAGCAGCCGCCCAGGAACTTCCTACAATGAGCAGTTCTTC	CASSRPGTSYNEQFF
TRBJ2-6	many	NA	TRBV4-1	TGCGCCAGCAGCCTTGAGGGTAGTTCTGGGGCCAACGTCCTGACTTTC	CASSLEGSSGANVLTF
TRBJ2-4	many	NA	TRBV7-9	TGTGCCAGCAGCAACCGGGACACGAACATTCAGTACTTC	CASSNRDTNIQYF
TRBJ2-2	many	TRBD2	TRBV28	TGTGCCAGCAGTTTCGAGGGAGGGACCGGGGAGCTGTTTTTT	CASSFEGGTGELFF
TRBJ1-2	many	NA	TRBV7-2	TGTGCCAGCAGCTCGTATCCTAACTATGGCTACACCTTC	CASSSYPNYGYTF
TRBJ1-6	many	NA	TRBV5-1	TGCGCCAGCAGCACCGGACAGCGCAATTCACCCCTCCACTTT	CASSTGQRNSPLHF
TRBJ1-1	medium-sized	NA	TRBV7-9	TGTGCCAGCAGCCCCGGACTAACGGACACTGAAGCTTTCTTT	CASSPGLTDTEAFF
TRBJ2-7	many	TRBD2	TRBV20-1	TGCAGTGCTAGGGCGGAGACTAGCGGGAGAGAGCAGTACTTC	CSARAETSGREQYF
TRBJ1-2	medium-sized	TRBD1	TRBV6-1	TGTGCCAGCAGTCACAACAGGGGGCAAGGCTACACCTTC	CASSHNRGQGYTF
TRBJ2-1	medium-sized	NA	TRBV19	TGTGCCAGTATGCCCGAGGGCCCGAGGGGTAATGAGCAGTTCTTC	CASMPEGPRGNEQFF
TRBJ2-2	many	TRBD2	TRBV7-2	TGTGCCAGCCGGGCCCGGCAGTCTCTAGGGGGACTAGCGGGTCTGTTTTTT	CASRARQSLGGLAGLFF
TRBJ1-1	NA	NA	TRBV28	TGTGCCAGCGGTGACCCCGGACGGTCGGGGATTGAAGCTTTCTTT	CASGDPGRSGIEAFF
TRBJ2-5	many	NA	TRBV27	TGTGCCAGCAGAGGAGGGAACCAAGAGACCCAGTACTTC	CASRGGNQETQYF
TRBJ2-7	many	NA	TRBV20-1	TGCAGTGCTAGAGATTTTCGGGGACAAGATTACGAGCAGTACTTC	CSARDFRGQDYEQYF